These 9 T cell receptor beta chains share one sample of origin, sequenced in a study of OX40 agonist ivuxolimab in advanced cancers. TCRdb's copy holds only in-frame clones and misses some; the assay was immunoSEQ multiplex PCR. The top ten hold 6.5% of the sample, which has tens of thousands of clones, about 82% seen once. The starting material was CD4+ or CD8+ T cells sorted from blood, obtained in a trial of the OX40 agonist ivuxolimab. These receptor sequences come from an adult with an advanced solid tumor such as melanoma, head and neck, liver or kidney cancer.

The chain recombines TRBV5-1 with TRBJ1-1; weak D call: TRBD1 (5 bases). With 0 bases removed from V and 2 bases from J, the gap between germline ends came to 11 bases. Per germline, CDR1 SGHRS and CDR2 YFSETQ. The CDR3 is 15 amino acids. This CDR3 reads CASSLDGARNTEAFF. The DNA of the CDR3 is TGCGCCAGCAGCTTGGACGGGGCACGCAACACTGAAGCTTTCTTT.

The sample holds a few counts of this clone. In DNA form, the CDR3 reads TGTGCCAGCGGCGGCTCCTCAAAATATGGCTACACCTTC. Translating gives CASGGSSKYGYTF. The chain couples TRBV18 to TRBJ1-2; D unclear. Between the trimmed V and J ends, which lost 8 bases and 5 bases, there was a span of 15 bases. CDR1 is KGHSH and CDR2 is LQKENI in the germline V gene. The CDR3 totals 13 residues.

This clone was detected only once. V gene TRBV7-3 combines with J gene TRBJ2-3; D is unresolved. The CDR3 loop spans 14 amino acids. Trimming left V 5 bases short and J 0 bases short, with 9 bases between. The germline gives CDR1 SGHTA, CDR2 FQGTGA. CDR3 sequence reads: CASSPGYSTDTQYF. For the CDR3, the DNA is TGTGCCAGCAGCCCTGGATACAGCACAGATACGCAGTATTTT.

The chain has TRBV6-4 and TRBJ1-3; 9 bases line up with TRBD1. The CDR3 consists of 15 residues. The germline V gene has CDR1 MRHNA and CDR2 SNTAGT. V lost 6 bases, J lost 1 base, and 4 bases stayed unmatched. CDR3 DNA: TGTGCCAGCAGAACAGGGGGCTGGTCTGGAAACACCATATATTTT. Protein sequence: CASRTGGWSGNTIYF.

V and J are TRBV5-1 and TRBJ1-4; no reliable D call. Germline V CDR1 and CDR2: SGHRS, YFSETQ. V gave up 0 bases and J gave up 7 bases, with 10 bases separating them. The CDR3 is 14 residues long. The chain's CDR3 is CASSLGSGGEKLFF. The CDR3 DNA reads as TGCGCCAGCAGCTTGGGATCTGGAGGTGAAAAACTGTTTTTT.

The CDR3 DNA sequence: TGTGCCTGGAGTTCTTTGGGACTAGCGGGAGCCGACGGGCAGTACTTC. Amino acids: CAWSSLGLAGADGQYF. The chain is built from TRBV30 and TRBJ2-7; 14 bases map to TRBD2. J lost 9 bases, V lost 2 bases, and 12 bases had no gene match. The germline V gene encodes CDR1 GTSNPN and CDR2 SVGIG (reference sequence). The CDR3 is 16 residues long. Filled out from reference TRBV30 and TRBJ2-7, the complete variable domain reads SQTIHQWPATLVQPVGSPLSLECTVEGTSNPNLYWYRQAAGRGLQLLFYSVGIGQISSEVPQNLSASRPQDRQFILSSKKLLLSDSGFYLCAWSSLGLAGADGQYFGPGTRLTVT.

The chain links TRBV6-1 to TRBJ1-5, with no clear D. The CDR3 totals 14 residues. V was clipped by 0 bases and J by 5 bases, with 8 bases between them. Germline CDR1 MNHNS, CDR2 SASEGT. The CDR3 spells CASSEARVDQPQHF. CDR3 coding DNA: TGTGCCAGCAGTGAAGCGAGGGTGGATCAGCCCCAGCATTTT.

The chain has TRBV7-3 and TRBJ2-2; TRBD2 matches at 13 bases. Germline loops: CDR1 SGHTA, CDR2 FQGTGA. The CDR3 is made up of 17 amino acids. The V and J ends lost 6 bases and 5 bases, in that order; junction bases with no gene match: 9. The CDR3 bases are TGTGCCAGCAGTAAAGGACTAGCGGGAGTAACAACCGGGGAGCTGTTTTTT. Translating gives CASSKGLAGVTTGELFF.

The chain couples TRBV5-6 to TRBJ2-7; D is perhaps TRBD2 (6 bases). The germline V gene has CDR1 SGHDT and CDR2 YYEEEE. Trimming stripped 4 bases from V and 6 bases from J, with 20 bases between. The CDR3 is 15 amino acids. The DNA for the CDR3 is TGTGCCAGCAGCCGGAGGGATAGAGCGGGTCGCGAGCAGTACTTC. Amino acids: CASSRRDRAGREQYF. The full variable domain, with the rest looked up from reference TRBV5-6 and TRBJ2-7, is DAGVTQSPTHLIKTRGQQVTLRCSPKSGHDTVSWYQQALGQGPQFIFQYYEEEERQRGNFPDRFSGHQFPNYSSELNVNALLLGDSALYLCASSRRDRAGREQYFGPGTRLTVT.